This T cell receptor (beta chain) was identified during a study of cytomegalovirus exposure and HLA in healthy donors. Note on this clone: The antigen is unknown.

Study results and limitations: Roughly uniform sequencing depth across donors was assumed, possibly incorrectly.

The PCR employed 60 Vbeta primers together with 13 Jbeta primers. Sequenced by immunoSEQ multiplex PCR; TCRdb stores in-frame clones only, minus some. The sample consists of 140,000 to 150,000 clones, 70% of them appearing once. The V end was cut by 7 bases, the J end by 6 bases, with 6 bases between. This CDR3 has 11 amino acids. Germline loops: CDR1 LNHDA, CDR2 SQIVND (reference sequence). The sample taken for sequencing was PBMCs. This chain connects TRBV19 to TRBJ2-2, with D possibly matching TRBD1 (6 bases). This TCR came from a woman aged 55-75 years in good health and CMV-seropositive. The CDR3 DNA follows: TGTGCCAGTACAGGGGCCGGGGAGCTGTTTTTT. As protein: CASTGAGELFF. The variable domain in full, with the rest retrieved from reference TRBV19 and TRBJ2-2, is DGGITQSPKYLFRKEGQNVTLSCEQNLNHDAMYWYRQDPGQGLRLIYYSQIVNDFQKGDIAEGYSVSREKKESFPLTVTSAQKNPTAFYLCASTGAGELFFGEGSRLTVL.